This record concerns one TCR beta chain sequence. This specimen comes from a study of blood T cell repertoires in COVID-19. Overall study: Some COVID-19 samples were acute and others convalescent; all came from the United States, Italy and Spain. PBMCs, B-cell-depleted T cells, or T cells provided the cDNA or gDNA that made up the material.

Trimming took 4 bases from V and 5 from J; bases not matched to a gene: 8. CDR1 is SGHRS, CDR2 YFSETQ, per germline. The CDR3 sequence is 14 residues long. As originally analysed: Estimated nucleated cell counts came from reference gene primer amplification. The repertoire was sequenced with immunoSEQ multiplex PCR; TCRdb's copy has only in-frame clones and lacks some. The V and J calls and clone size are taken from that table; D and trimming were inferred from the DNA. The sample contains about 50,000 clones, around 86% of which appear only once. This chain uses TRBV5-1 with TRBJ2-5; 7 positions match TRBD2. The receptor's source is a human donor in a cohort sampled during active COVID-19. Sequenced sample: peripheral blood. Here the CDR3 reads CASSPLGGEETQYF. The CDR3 nucleotides are TGCGCCAGCAGCCCTCTGGGGGGGGAGGAGACCCAGTACTTC.